These T cell receptor beta chains were read from a single sample in a study of vaccination effects on CD4 cells after COVID-19. Profiling relied on immunoSEQ multiplex PCR, and the TCRdb table lists in-frame clones only, not all of them. Among 20,000 to 25,000 clones listed, over 65% were seen once. Their specific antigens are unknown. The sequencing used CD4+ T cells from PBMCs cultured with a peptide pool, collected before COVID-19 vaccination. The source of these receptors is a human donor who had a prior SARS-CoV-2 infection. Each CDR3 is given with its conserved first and last residue. The D gene is left open where the match is weak. Expanded clones are given a class, and other clones once, few, many or no size at all.

J: TRBJ2-1
V: TRBV28
size: .
D: TRBD2
DNA: TGTGCCAGCAGTTTAAGCGGGAGGGCCGTAAATGAGCAGTTCTTC
CDR3: CASSLSGRAVNEQFF

J: TRBJ2-7
V: TRBV4-3
size: .
D: TRBD2
DNA: TGCGCCAGCAGCCAAGTTAGCGGGAGGGCCCCCTACGAGCAGTACTTC
CDR3: CASSQVSGRAPYEQYF

J: TRBJ2-3
V: TRBV12-5
size: .
D: .
DNA: TGTGCTAGTGGTTTGGTAGGTCTGGGGAGACCCTTTGGCACAGATACGCAGTATTTT
CDR3: CASGLVGLGRPFGTDTQYF

J: TRBJ1-1
V: TRBV18
size: once
D: .
DNA: TGTGCCAGCTCAGGACCGAACACTGAAGCTTTCTTT
CDR3: CASSGPNTEAFF

J: TRBJ2-6
V: TRBV19
size: .
D: TRBD2
DNA: TGTGCCAGTAGAGCAGCGGGGACCGGGGCCAACGTCCTGACTTTC
CDR3: CASRAAGTGANVLTF

J: TRBJ2-6
V: TRBV19
size: once
D: TRBD1
DNA: TGTGCCAGTAGGCTTGACAGGGCCGGGGCCAACGTCCTGACTTTC
CDR3: CASRLDRAGANVLTF

J: TRBJ2-1
V: TRBV5-1
size: .
D: TRBD2
DNA: TGCGCCAGCAGCCTTAGCGGGGGGCCCTACAATGAGCAGTTCTTC
CDR3: CASSLSGGPYNEQFF

J: TRBJ2-6
V: TRBV2
size: few
D: TRBD1
DNA: TGTGCCAGCGGGGGGGACAGGGGGCTCTCTGGGGCCAACGTCCTGACTTTC
CDR3: CASGGDRGLSGANVLTF

J: TRBJ2-1
V: TRBV9
size: .
D: .
DNA: TGTGCCAGCAGCCCCGGTTGGAGCTCCTACAATGAGCAGTTCTTC
CDR3: CASSPGWSSYNEQFF

J: TRBJ1-4
V: TRBV4-1
size: once
D: TRBD1
DNA: TGCGCCAGCAGCCTGCGGACAGGTTCCAATGAAAAACTGTTTTTT
CDR3: CASSLRTGSNEKLFF

J: TRBJ2-7
V: TRBV6-1
size: .
D: .
DNA: TGTGCCAGCAGTGAGCTGCAGGGTTGGGGCGAGCAGTACTTC
CDR3: CASSELQGWGEQYF

J: TRBJ2-3
V: TRBV5-1
size: few
D: .
DNA: TGCGCCAGCAGCTTGGAGGCCGCGGGACAGCTCACAGATACGCAGTATTTT
CDR3: CASSLEAAGQLTDTQYF

J: TRBJ2-5
V: TRBV5-1
size: .
D: .
DNA: TGCGCCAGCAGCCGGCGAATGGGACAAGAGACCCAGTACTTC
CDR3: CASSRRMGQETQYF

J: TRBJ2-7
V: TRBV6-1
size: .
D: TRBD2
DNA: TGTGCCAGCAGTGTGCGGGGGAACATCGGGTCCCACGAGCAGTACTTC
CDR3: CASSVRGNIGSHEQYF

J: TRBJ1-6
V: TRBV7-2
size: .
D: TRBD1
DNA: TGTGCCAGCAGCTCGTTCAGGACAGGGAATGGGTCACCCCTCCACTTT
CDR3: CASSSFRTGNGSPLHF

J: TRBJ2-1
V: TRBV6-9
size: .
D: TRBD2
DNA: TGTGCCAGCAGTTATTCCCGTTACCCACTAGCGGGAGCCCTATTCAATGAGCAGTTCTTC
CDR3: CASSYSRYPLAGALFNEQFF

J: TRBJ1-2
V: TRBV7-9
size: few
D: .
DNA: TGTGCCAGCAGCATTCACAGGGAATATGGCTACACCTTC
CDR3: CASSIHREYGYTF

J: TRBJ2-5
V: TRBV14
size: .
D: .
DNA: TGTGCCAGCAGCCCCGGGCGACAAGAGACCCAGTACTTC
CDR3: CASSPGRQETQYF

J: TRBJ2-3
V: TRBV4-3
size: few
D: TRBD2
DNA: TGCGCCAGCTCCCGCTCACTAGCGGGCACTGGGGGCACAGATACGCAGTATTTT
CDR3: CASSRSLAGTGGTDTQYF

J: TRBJ1-5
V: TRBV4-1
size: .
D: .
DNA: TGCGCCAGCAGCCAAGTTGGGGGATTTGGCAATCAGCCCCAGCATTTT
CDR3: CASSQVGGFGNQPQHF

J: TRBJ1-2
V: TRBV7-3
size: .
D: .
DNA: TGTGCCAGCAGCTTAAATCCCGGTGCAGGGATGTATGGCTACACCTTC
CDR3: CASSLNPGAGMYGYTF

J: TRBJ2-1
V: TRBV7-8
size: .
D: .
DNA: TGTGCCAGCAGCTTAGTGTCGGGAACTGAGCAGTTCTTC
CDR3: CASSLVSGTEQFF

J: TRBJ1-2
V: TRBV7-2
size: .
D: .
DNA: TGTGCCAGCAGCTTAGAGAAAACAGCCGCCCTTAGTGCGCGAGACGGATTC
CDR3: CASSLEKTAALSARDGF

J: TRBJ2-3
V: TRBV4-2
size: .
D: .
DNA: TGTGCCAGCAGCCAGGGAATGGCGGGTCCAGATACGCAGTATTTT
CDR3: CASSQGMAGPDTQYF

J: TRBJ1-1
V: TRBV11-3
size: .
D: .
DNA: TGTGCCAGCAGGGAGAACATGAACACTGAAGCTTTCTTT
CDR3: CASRENMNTEAFF

J: TRBJ1-2
V: TRBV6-5
size: .
D: .
DNA: TGTGCCAGCAGTTCCGGATTTTGGGGGGTATTTTATGGCTACACCTTC
CDR3: CASSSGFWGVFYGYTF

J: TRBJ1-6
V: TRBV3-1/TRBV3-2
size: .
D: .
DNA: TGTGCCAGCAGCCAACAGGTCTCTACTGATTCACCCCTCCACTTT
CDR3: CASSQQVSTDSPLHF

J: TRBJ1-6
V: TRBV10-2
size: .
D: TRBD1
DNA: TGCGCCAGCAGGACAATGACAGGGGTGTGGAATTCACCCCTCCACTTT
CDR3: CASRTMTGVWNSPLHF

J: TRBJ1-5
V: TRBV5-1
size: .
D: .
DNA: TGCGCCAGCAGCTCGGGAGGGGCAGAGCCCCAGCATTTT
CDR3: CASSSGGAEPQHF

J: TRBJ2-1
V: TRBV7-3
size: few
D: TRBD2
DNA: TGTGCCAGCAGCTTAGATCTAGCGGGATACAATGAGCAGTTCTTC
CDR3: CASSLDLAGYNEQFF

J: TRBJ2-1
V: TRBV4-1
size: .
D: .
DNA: TGCGCCAGCAGCCTCGCTTCGTACTCCTACAATGAGCAGTTCTTC
CDR3: CASSLASYSYNEQFF

J: TRBJ2-7
V: TRBV28
size: .
D: .
DNA: TGTGCCAGCAGTGGACACACAACGCTGCAAGGGGAGCAGTACTTC
CDR3: CASSGHTTLQGEQYF

J: TRBJ1-1
V: TRBV5-1
size: .
D: TRBD1
DNA: TGCGCCAGCAGAGACGGACGGACAGGGCTATCTGAAGCTTTCTTT
CDR3: CASRDGRTGLSEAFF

J: TRBJ1-3
V: TRBV9
size: .
D: TRBD1
DNA: TGTGCCAGCAGCTTCGACAGGGTCTCTGGAAACACCATATATTTT
CDR3: CASSFDRVSGNTIYF

J: TRBJ2-4
V: TRBV5-1
size: few
D: TRBD1
DNA: TGCGCCAGCAGCTGGGGGGCCGGACAGGGGGAGGTTAGCATTCAGTACTTC
CDR3: CASSWGAGQGEVSIQYF

J: TRBJ2-7
V: TRBV5-1
size: .
D: TRBD2
DNA: TGCGCCAGCAGCCGGTATCCGGGACTAGCGGGAGCCCCCTACGAGCAGTACTTC
CDR3: CASSRYPGLAGAPYEQYF

J: TRBJ2-1
V: TRBV7-2
size: .
D: .
DNA: TGTGCCAGCAGCTTATTCCGGCAGCCGAACTACAATGAGCAGTTCTTC
CDR3: CASSLFRQPNYNEQFF

J: TRBJ2-2
V: TRBV30
size: .
D: TRBD2
DNA: TGTGCCTGGAGGGACGGACTAGCGGGCTTCTCACACACCGGGGAGCTGTTTTTT
CDR3: CAWRDGLAGFSHTGELFF

J: TRBJ2-2
V: TRBV25-1
size: .
D: TRBD1
DNA: TGTGCCAGCAGTGAATCAGGGGGCGACACCGGGGAGCTGTTTTTT
CDR3: CASSESGGDTGELFF

J: TRBJ1-2
V: TRBV7-9
size: few
D: .
DNA: TGTGCCAGCAGCTTAGTGGGCGGGGGCTACACCTTC
CDR3: CASSLVGGGYTF

J: TRBJ2-6
V: TRBV5-4
size: .
D: .
DNA: TGTGCCAGCAGCTTGGGTGGTCTCGTTGTAGGGTCTGGGGCCAACGTCCTGACTTTC
CDR3: CASSLGGLVVGSGANVLTF

J: TRBJ2-4
V: TRBV5-1
size: .
D: TRBD1
DNA: TGCGCCAGCAGCTTGGACAGGGGCAACATTCAGTACTTC
CDR3: CASSLDRGNIQYF

J: TRBJ2-3
V: TRBV30
size: .
D: .
DNA: TGTGCCTGGAGTCCCGTTAGCGGAGGAGCAGATACGCAGTATTTT
CDR3: CAWSPVSGGADTQYF

J: TRBJ1-2
V: TRBV29-1
size: .
D: .
DNA: TGCAGCGTTGGTAGGGCTATGCACTATGGCTACACCTTC
CDR3: CSVGRAMHYGYTF

J: TRBJ2-2
V: TRBV9
size: .
D: TRBD2
DNA: TGTGCCAGCAGCGTATCTAGCGGGGGCTTCAACACCGGGGAGCTGTTTTTT
CDR3: CASSVSSGGFNTGELFF

J: TRBJ2-7
V: TRBV20-1
size: .
D: .
DNA: TGCAGTGCTAGTTTCTCCTACGAGCAGTACTTC
CDR3: CSASFSYEQYF

J: TRBJ2-7
V: TRBV4-2
size: few
D: TRBD1
DNA: TGTGCCAGCAGCCAAATGGGGACAGGGGGGTCCTACGAGCAGTACTTC
CDR3: CASSQMGTGGSYEQYF

J: TRBJ2-7
V: TRBV24-1
size: .
D: .
DNA: TGTGCCACCAGTGCTGGGCAGGGACTGGGCGAGCAGTACTTC
CDR3: CATSAGQGLGEQYF

J: TRBJ1-6
V: TRBV5-1
size: few
D: .
DNA: TGCGCCAGCAGGAGGGAAATGGCACGTAATTCACCCCTCCACTTT
CDR3: CASRREMARNSPLHF

J: TRBJ2-7
V: TRBV5-1
size: .
D: TRBD2
DNA: TGCGCCAGCAGCGGAACTAGCGGGAGAGGGTACGAGCAGTACTTC
CDR3: CASSGTSGRGYEQYF

J: TRBJ1-6
V: TRBV6-5
size: .
D: TRBD1
DNA: TGTGCCACCACGGACAGGGTTTCACCCCTCCACTTT
CDR3: CATTDRVSPLHF

J: TRBJ2-1
V: TRBV5-4
size: .
D: TRBD1
DNA: TGTGCCAGCAGCTCCCCCGGGACAGGGGCCCTAGCCAGCACCTACAATGAGCAGTTCTTC
CDR3: CASSSPGTGALASTYNEQFF

J: TRBJ1-2
V: TRBV6-1
size: once
D: .
DNA: TGTGCCAGCAGTGAATGGGGCAGGGTCCCCAACTATGGCTACACCTTC
CDR3: CASSEWGRVPNYGYTF

J: TRBJ1-3
V: TRBV19
size: .
D: .
DNA: TGTGCCAGTAGGCGGAGACGGGGGCAGGGAGTCGGAAACACCATATATTTT
CDR3: CASRRRRGQGVGNTIYF

J: TRBJ2-7
V: TRBV19
size: few
D: .
DNA: TGTGCCAGTAGGAAAGGGCCAAACACAGCCTACGAGCAGTACTTC
CDR3: CASRKGPNTAYEQYF

J: TRBJ2-7
V: TRBV7-8
size: .
D: .
DNA: TGTGCCAGCAGCTTAGCAATAATGGGCAGCTCCTACGAGCAGTACTTC
CDR3: CASSLAIMGSSYEQYF

J: TRBJ2-7
V: TRBV30
size: few
D: .
DNA: TGTGCCTGGAATGAACGACCCTACGAGCAGTACTTC
CDR3: CAWNERPYEQYF

J: TRBJ2-1
V: TRBV12-3/TRBV12-4
size: .
D: .
DNA: TGTGCCAGCAGTTTCGGGCTGGAGCGCGAGCAGTTCTTC
CDR3: CASSFGLEREQFF

J: TRBJ2-1
V: TRBV11-2
size: once
D: .
DNA: TGTGCCAGCAGCCAAGAGGGGACGGAGCAGTTCTTC
CDR3: CASSQEGTEQFF

J: TRBJ2-5
V: TRBV24-1
size: few
D: .
DNA: TGTGCCACCAGTGATTTGAACTGGGCAGGGGAAGAGACCCAGTACTTC
CDR3: CATSDLNWAGEETQYF